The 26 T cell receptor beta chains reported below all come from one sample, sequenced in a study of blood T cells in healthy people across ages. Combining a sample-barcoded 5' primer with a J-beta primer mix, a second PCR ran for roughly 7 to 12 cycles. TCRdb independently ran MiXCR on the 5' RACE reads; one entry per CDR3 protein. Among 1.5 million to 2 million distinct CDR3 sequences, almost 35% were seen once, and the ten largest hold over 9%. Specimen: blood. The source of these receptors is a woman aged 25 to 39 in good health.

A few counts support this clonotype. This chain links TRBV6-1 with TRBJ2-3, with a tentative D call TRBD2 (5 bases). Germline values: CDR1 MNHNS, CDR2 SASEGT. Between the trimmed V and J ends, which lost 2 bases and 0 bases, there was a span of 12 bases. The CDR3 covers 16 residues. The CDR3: CASSEMWETSTDTQYF. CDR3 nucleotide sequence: TGTGCCAGCAGTGAAATGTGGGAGACTAGCACAGATACGCAGTATTTT.

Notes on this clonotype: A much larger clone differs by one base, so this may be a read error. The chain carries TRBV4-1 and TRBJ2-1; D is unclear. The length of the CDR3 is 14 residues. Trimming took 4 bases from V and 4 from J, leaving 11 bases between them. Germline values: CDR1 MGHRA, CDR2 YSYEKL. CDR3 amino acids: CASSLEPLYNEQFF. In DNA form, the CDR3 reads TGCGCCAGCAGCCTAGAGCCCTTATACAATGAGCAGTTCTTC.

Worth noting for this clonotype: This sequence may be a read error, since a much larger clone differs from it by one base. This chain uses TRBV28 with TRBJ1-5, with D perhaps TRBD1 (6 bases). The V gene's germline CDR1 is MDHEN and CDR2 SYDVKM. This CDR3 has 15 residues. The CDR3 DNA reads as TGTGCCGGCAGTTTAGGGGGTATCGTTTCTCAGCCCCAGCATTTT. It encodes CAGSLGGIVSQPQHF.

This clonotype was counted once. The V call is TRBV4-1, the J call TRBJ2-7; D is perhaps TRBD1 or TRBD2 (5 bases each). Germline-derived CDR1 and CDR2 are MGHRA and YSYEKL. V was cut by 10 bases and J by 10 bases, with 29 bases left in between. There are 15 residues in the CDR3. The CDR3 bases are TGCGCCATCTCCCAGGGAGTGGGGTCCCAAGACACCCAGTACTTC. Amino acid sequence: CAISQGVGSQDTQYF.

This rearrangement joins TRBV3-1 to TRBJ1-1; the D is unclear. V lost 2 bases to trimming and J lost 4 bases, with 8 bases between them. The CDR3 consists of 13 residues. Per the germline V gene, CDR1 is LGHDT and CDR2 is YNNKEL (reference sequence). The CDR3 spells CASSQHRATEAFF. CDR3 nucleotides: TGTGCCAGCAGCCAACATAGGGCCACTGAAGCTTTCTTT. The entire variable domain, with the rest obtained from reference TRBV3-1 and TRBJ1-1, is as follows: DTAVSQTPKYLVTQMGNDKSIKCEQNLGHDTMYWYKQDSKKFLKIMFSYNNKELIINETVPNRFSPKSPDKAHLNLHINSLELGDSAVYFCASSQHRATEAFFGQGTRLTVV.

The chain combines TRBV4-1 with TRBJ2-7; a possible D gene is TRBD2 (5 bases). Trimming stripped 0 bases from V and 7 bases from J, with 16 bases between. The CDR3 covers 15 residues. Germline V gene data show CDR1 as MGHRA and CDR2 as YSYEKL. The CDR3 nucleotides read TGCGCCAGCAGCCAAGAGAGAGCGGACCTGTGGGAGCAGTACTTC. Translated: CASSQERADLWEQYF.

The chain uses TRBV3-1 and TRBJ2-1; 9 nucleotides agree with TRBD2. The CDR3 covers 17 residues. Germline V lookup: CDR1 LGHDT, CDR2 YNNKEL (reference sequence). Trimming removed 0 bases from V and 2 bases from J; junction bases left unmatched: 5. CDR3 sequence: CASSQDGSGRPYNEQFF. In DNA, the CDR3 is TGTGCCAGCAGCCAAGACGGAAGCGGGAGGCCCTACAATGAGCAGTTCTTC.

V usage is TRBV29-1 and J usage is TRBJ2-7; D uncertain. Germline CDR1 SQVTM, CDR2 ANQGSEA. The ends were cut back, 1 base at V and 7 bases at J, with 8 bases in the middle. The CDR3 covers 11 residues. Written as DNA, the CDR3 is TGCAGCGTTGAAGGGTCCAATGAGCAGTACTTC. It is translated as CSVEGSNEQYF.

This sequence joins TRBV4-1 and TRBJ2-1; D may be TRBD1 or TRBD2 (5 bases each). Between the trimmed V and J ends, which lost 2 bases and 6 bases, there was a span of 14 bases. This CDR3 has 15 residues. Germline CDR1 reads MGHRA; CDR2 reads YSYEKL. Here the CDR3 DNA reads TGCGCCAGCAGCCAATTAGGGGAGAGCCTCAATGAGCAGTTCTTC. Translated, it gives CASSQLGESLNEQFF.

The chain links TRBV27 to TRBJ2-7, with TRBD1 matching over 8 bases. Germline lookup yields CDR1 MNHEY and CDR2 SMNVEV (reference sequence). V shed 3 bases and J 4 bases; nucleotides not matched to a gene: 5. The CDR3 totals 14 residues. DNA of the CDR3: TGTGCCAGCAGTTTTGCAGGGGGCTTGTACGAGCAGTACTTC. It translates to CASSFAGGLYEQYF.

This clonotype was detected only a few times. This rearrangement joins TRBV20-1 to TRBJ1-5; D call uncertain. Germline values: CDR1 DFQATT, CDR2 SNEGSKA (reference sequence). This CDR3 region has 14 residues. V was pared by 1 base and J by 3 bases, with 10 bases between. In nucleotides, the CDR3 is TGCAGTGCTAGAGGGGCCACTTTCAATCAGCCCCAGCATTTT. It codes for CSARGATFNQPQHF.

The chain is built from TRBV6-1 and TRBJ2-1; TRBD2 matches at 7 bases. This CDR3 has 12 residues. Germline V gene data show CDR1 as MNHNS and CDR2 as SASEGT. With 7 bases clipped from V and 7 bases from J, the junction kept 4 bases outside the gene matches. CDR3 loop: CASIQLANEQFF. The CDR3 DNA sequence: TGTGCCAGCATCCAACTAGCGAATGAGCAGTTCTTC.

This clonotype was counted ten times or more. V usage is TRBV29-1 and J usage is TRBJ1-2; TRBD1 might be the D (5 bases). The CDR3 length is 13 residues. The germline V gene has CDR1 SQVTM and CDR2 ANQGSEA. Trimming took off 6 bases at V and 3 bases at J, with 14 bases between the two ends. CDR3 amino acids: CSVPGTSDYGYTF. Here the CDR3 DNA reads TGCAGCGTACCAGGGACGAGTGACTATGGCTACACCTTC.

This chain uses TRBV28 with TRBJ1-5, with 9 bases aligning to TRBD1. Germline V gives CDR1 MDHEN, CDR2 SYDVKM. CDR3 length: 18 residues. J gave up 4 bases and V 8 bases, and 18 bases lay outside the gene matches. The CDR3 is CASFSWGQGGRRNQPQHF. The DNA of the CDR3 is TGTGCCAGCTTTTCTTGGGGACAGGGTGGCCGGCGGAATCAGCCCCAGCATTTT.

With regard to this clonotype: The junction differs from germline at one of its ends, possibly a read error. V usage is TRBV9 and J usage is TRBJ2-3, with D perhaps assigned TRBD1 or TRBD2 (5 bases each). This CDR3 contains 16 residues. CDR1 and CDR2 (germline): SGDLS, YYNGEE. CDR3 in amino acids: CASSVDVTAEGDAQYF. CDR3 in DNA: TGTGCCAGCAGCGTAGATGTGACAGCGGAAGGAGATGCGCAGTATTTT.

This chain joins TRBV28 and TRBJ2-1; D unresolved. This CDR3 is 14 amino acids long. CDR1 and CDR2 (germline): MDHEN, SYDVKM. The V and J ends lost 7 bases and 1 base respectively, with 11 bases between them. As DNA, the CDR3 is TGTGCCAGCACCGATCCCTGGTCCTACAATGAGCAGTTCTTC. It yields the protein CASTDPWSYNEQFF.

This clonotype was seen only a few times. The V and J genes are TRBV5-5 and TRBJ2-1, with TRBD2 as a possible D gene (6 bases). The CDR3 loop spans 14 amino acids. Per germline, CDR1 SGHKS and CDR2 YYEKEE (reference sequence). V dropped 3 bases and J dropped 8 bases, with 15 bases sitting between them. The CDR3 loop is CASSSAGSGYEQFF. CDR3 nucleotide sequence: TGTGCCAGCAGCTCTGCGGGGTCAGGGTATGAGCAGTTCTTC.

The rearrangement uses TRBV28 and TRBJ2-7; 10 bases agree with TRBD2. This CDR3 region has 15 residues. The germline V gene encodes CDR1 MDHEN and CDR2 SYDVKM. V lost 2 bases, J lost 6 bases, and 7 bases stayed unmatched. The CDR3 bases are TGTGCCAGCAGTTTACCTAGCGGGAGAAGGGGCGAGCAGTACTTC. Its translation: CASSLPSGRRGEQYF.

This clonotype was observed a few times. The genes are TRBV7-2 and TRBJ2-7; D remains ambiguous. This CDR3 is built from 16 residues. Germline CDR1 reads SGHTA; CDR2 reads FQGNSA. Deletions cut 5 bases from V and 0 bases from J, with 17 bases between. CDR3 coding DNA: TGTGCCAGCAGCATTATTTTTAGGGCCTCCTCCTACGAGCAGTACTTC. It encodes CASSIIFRASSYEQYF.

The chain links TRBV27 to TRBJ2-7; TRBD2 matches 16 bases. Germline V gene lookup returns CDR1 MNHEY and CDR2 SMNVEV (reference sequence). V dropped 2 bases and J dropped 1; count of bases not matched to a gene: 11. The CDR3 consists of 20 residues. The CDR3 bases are TGTGCCAGCAGTTTAACCCCGGGACTAGCGGGAGGGCTAAGATCCTACGAGCAGTACTTC. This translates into CASSLTPGLAGGLRSYEQYF.

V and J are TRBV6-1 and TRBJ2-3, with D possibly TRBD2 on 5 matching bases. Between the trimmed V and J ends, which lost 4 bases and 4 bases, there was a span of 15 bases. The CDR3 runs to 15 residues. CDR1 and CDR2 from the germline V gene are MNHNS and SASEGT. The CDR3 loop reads CASSVRASNADTQYF. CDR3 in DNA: TGTGCCAGCAGTGTAAGAGCTAGCAACGCAGATACGCAGTATTTT.

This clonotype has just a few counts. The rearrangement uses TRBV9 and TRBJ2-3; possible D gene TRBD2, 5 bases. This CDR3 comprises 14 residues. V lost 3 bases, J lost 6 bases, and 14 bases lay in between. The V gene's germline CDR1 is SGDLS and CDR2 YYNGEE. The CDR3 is CASSAAVMRDTQYF. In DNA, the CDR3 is TGTGCCAGCAGCGCAGCGGTTATGAGGGATACGCAGTATTTT.

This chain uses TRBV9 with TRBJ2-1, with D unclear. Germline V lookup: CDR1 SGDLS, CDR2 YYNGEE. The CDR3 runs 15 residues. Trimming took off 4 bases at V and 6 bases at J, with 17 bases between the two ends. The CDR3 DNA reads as TGTGCCAGCAGCACAACAGAACCCTCTTCCAATGAGCAGTTCTTC. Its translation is CASSTTEPSSNEQFF.

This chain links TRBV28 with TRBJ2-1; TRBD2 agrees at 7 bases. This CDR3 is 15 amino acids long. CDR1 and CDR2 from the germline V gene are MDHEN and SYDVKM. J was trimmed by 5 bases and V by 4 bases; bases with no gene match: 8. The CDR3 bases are TGTGCCAGCAGTTCCGGCGGGAGTAACCACAATGAGCAGTTCTTC. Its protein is CASSSGGSNHNEQFF.

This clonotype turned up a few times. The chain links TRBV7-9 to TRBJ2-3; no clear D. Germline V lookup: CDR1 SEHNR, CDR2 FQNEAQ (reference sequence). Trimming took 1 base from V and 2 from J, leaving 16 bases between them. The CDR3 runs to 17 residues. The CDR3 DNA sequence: TGTGCCAGCAGCTTAGAAGGGTCCCTGCCTTACACAGATACGCAGTATTTT. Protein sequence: CASSLEGSLPYTDTQYF.

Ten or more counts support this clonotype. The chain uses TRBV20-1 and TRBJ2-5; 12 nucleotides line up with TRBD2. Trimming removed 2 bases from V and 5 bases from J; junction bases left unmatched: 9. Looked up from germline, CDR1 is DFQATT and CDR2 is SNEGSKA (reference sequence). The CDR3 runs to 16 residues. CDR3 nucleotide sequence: TGCAGTGCTAGATCTCCTAGCGGGGGGGCCATTGAGACCCAGTACTTC. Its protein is CSARSPSGGAIETQYF.